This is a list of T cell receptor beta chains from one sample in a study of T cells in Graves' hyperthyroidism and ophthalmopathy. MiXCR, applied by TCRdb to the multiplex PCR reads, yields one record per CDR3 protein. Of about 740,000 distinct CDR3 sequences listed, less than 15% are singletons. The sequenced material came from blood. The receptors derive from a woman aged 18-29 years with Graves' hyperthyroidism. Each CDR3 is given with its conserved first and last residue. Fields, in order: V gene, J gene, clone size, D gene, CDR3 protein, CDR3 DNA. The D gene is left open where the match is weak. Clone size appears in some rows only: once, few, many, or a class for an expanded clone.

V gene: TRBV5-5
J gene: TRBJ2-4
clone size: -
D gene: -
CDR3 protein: CASSSTVLVAKNIQYF
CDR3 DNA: TGTGCCAGCAGCTCCACGGTTCTAGTAGCCAAAAACATTCAGTACTTC

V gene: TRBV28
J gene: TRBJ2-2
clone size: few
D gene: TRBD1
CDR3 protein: CASSPWGQGFPGELFF
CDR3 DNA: TGTGCCAGCAGTCCGTGGGGACAGGGGTTTCCCGGGGAGCTGTTTTTT

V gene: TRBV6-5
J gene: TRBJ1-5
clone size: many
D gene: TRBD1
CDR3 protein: CASSSGTENQPQHF
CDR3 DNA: TGTGCCAGCAGTTCCGGGACAGAGAATCAGCCCCAGCATTTT

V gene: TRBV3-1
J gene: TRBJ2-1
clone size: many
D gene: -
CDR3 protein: CASSQEGLGNEQFF
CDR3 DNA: TGTGCCAGCAGCCAAGAGGGGTTAGGGAATGAGCAGTTCTTC

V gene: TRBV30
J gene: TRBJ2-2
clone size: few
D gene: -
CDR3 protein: CAWSVLPPWLAGELFF
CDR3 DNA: TGTGCCTGGAGTGTACTCCCTCCTTGGCTAGCCGGGGAGCTGTTTTTT

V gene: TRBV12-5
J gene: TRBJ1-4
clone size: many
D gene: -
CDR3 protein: CASGLPRTRDDEKLFF
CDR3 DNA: TGTGCTAGTGGTTTGCCGCGGACACGGGATGATGAAAAACTGTTTTTT

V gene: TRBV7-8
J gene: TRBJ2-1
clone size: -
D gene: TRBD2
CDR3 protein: CASGGGRLSYNEQFF
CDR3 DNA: TGTGCCAGCGGCGGCGGGAGGTTGTCCTACAATGAGCAGTTCTTC

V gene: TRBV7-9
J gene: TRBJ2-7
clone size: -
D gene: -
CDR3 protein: CASSKTTDEQYF
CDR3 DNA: TGTGCCAGCAGCAAAACAACAGACGAGCAGTACTTC

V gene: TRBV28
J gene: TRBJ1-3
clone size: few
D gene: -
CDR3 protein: CASSAPGAGGGNTIYF
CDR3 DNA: TGTGCCAGCAGCGCACCCGGGGCCGGGGGAGGAAACACCATATATTTT

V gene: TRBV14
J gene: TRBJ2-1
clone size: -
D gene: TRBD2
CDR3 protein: CASSQVMGRGDEQFF
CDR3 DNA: TGTGCCAGCAGCCAAGTCATGGGCCGGGGGGATGAGCAGTTCTTC